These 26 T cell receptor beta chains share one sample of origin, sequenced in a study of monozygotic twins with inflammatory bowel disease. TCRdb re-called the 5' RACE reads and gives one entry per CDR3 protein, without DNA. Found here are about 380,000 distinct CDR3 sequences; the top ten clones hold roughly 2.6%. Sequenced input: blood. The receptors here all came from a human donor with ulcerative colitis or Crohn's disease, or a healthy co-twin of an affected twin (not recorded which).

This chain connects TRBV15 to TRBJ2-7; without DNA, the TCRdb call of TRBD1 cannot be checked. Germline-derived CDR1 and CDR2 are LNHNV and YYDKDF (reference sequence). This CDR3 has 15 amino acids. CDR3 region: CATSSGRGGTYEQYF.

CDR3: CATSDYDGLTGELFF. The genes are TRBV24-1 and TRBJ2-2; checking the TCRdb D call of TRBD2 is not possible without DNA. This CDR3 is 15 amino acids long. CDR1 is KGHDR, CDR2 SFDVKD, per germline.

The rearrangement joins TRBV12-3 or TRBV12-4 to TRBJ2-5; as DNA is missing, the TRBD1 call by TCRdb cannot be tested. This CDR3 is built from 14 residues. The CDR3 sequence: CASRMTGFQETQYF.

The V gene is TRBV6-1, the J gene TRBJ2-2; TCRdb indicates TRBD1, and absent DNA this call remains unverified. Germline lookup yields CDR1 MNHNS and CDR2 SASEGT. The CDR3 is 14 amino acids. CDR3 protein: CASGANTNTGELFF.

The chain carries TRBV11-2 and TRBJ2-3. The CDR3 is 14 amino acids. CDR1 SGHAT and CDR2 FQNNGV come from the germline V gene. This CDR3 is CASSLPHTIDTQYF.

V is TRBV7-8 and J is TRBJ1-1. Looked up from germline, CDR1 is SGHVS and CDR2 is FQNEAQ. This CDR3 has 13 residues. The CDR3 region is CASSGTELSEAFF.

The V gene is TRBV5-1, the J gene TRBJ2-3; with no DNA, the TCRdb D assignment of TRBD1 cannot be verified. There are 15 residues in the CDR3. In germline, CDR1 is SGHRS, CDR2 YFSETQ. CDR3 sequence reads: CASWVGTSSTDTQYF.

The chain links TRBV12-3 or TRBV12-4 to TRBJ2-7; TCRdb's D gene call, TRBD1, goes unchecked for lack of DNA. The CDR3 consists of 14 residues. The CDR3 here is CASSYHGILYEQYF.

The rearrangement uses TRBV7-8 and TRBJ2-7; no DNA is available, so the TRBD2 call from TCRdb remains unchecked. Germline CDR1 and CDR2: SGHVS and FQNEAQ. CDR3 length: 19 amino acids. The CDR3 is CASSLALIGGTKFLHEQYF.

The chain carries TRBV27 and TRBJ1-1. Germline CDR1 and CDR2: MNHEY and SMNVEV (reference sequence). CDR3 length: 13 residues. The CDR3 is CASGLQVNTEAFF.

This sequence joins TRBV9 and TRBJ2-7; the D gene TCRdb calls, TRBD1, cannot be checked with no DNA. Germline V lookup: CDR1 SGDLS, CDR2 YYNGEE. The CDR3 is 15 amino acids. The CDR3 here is CASSGGNPDSAEQYF.

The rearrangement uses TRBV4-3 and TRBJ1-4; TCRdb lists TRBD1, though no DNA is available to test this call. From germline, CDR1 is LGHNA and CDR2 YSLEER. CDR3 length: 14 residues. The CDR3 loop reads CASSLGQVTEKLFF.

The CDR3 sequence is CASSHTSGGTGELFF. The chain links TRBV3-1 to TRBJ2-2; there is no DNA to check the TCRdb D call of TRBD2. This CDR3 spans 15 amino acids. Looked up from germline, CDR1 is LGHDT and CDR2 is YNNKEL (reference sequence).

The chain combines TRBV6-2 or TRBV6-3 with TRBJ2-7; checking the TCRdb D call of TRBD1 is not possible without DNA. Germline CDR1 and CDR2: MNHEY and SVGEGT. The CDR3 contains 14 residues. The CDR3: CASRPGQGFYEQYF.

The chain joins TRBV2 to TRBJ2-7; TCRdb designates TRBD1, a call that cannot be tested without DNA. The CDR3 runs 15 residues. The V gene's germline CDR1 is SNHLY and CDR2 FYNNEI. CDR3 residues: CASSRVQPSSYEQYF.

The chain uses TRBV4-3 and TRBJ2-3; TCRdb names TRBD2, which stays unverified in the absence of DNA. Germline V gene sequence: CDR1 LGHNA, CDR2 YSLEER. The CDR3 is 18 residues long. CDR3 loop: CASSLQPQASGTTDTQYF.

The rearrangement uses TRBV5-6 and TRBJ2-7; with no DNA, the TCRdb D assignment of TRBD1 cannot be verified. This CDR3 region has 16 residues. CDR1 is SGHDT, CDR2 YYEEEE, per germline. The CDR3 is CASSLAKGTGYYEQYF.

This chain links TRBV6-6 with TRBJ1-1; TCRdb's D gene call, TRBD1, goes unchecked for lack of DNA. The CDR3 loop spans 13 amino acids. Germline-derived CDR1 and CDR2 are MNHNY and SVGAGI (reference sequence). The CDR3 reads CASSHLGDTEAFF.

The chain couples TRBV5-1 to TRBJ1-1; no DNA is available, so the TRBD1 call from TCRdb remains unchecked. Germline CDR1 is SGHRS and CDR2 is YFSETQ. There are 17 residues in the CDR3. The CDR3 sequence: CASSLADSTYTNTEAFF.

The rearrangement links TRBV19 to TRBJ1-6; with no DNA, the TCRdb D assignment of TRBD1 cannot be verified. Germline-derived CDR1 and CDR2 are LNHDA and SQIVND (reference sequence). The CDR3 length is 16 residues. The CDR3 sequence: CASLDRGGWNNSPLHF.

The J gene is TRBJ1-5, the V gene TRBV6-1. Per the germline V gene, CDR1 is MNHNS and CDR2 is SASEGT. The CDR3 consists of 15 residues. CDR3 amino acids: CASRDIFRINQPQHF.

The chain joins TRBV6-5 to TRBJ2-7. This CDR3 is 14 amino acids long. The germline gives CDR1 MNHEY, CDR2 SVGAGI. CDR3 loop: CASSFRTVSYEQYF.

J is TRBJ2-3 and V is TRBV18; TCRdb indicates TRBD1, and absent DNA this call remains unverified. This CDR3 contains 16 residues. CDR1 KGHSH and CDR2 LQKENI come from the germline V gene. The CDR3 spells CASSPSGTLSTDTQYF.

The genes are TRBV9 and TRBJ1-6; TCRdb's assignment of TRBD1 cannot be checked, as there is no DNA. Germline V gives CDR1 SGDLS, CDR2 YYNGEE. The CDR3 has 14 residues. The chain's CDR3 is CASSDPTAFSPLHF.

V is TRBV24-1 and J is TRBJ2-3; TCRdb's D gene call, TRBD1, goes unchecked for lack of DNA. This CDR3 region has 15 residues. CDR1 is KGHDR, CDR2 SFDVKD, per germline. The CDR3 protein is CAASVRDGSTDTQYF.

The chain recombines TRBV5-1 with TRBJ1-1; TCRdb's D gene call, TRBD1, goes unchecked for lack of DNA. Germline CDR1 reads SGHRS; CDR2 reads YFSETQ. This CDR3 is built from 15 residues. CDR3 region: CASSPNQGVGVEAFF.